Sequencing of this T cell receptor (beta chain) was carried out in a study of T cell changes during pregnancy in multiple sclerosis. Assay: immunoSEQ multiplex PCR; the TCRdb copy retains only in-frame clones and omits some. The sample consists of tens of thousands of clones, 75% to 95% of them appearing once. The CDR3 length is 18 residues. V was clipped by 0 bases and J by 7 bases, with 22 bases between them. In germline, CDR1 is KGHSH, CDR2 LQKENI. Sequencing was performed on CD4+ T cells from peripheral blood mononuclear cells, taken before pregnancy. The rearrangement uses TRBV18 and TRBJ2-1; D call uncertain. The TCR comes from a female donor with multiple sclerosis, enrolled in a pregnancy study. This CDR3 is CASSPPQLAGILWNEQFF. The DNA of the CDR3 is TGTGCCAGCTCACCACCGCAATTGGCAGGCATACTCTGGAATGAGCAGTTCTTC.